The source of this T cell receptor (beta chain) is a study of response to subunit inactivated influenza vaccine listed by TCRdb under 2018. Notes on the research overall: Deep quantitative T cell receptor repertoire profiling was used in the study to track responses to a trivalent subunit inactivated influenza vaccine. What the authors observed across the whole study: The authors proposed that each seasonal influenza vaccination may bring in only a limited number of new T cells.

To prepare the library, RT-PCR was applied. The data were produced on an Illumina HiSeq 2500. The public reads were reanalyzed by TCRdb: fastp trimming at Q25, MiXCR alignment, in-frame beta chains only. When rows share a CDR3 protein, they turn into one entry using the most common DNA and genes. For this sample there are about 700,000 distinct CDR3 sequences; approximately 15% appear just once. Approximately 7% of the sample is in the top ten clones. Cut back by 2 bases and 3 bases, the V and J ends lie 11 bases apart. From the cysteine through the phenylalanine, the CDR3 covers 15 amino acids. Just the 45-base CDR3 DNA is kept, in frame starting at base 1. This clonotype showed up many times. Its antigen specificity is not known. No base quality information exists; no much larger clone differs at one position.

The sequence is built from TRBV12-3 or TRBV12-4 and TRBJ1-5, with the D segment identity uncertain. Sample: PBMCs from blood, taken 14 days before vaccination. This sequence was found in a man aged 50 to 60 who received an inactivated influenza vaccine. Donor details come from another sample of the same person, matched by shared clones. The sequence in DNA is TGTGCCAGCAGTTTAACCCAAGGGTCCAATCAGCCCCAGCATTTT. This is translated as CASSLTQGSNQPQHF.